The 2 T cell receptor beta chains below were found in one sample sequenced in a study of technical replicates of blood from a few donors (dated by TCRdb to 2017 to 2019). Receptor libraries were prepared by the immunoSEQ multiplex PCR assay. TCRdb took this table from immuneACCESS and kept in-frame rearrangements with V and J called. Such tables lack part of the clones; where checked against another copy, unresolved V genes explain under half of the gap, and the rest is unexplained. The sample table contains fewer than 80,000 clones; only one count was recorded for 80% to 90% of them. The ten largest make up 4.5% to 5.5% of the sample. Input material: PBMCs. These receptors were taken from a human donor in good health. Some clones in this sample may be carry-over from other donors' samples.

V usage is TRBV6-5 and J usage is TRBJ2-7; 11 nucleotides line up with TRBD1. This CDR3 has 15 amino acids. V shed 0 bases and J 2 bases; nucleotides not matched to a gene: 0. Germline V gives CDR1 MNHEY, CDR2 SVGAGI. The CDR3 DNA follows: TGTGCCAGCAGTTACTCGGACAGGGGGCCCTACGAGCAGTACTTC. Its protein product is CASSYSDRGPYEQYF.

The chain carries TRBV5-1 and TRBJ1-1; 10 positions match TRBD1. This CDR3 region has 15 residues. Unmatched junction bases numbered 8, after V lost 5 bases and J lost 4 bases. Germline assignment: CDR1 SGHRS and CDR2 YFSETQ. CDR3 amino acids: CASRFEGQGITEAFF. In DNA, the CDR3 is TGCGCCAGCAGGTTTGAGGGACAGGGGATCACTGAAGCTTTCTTT.